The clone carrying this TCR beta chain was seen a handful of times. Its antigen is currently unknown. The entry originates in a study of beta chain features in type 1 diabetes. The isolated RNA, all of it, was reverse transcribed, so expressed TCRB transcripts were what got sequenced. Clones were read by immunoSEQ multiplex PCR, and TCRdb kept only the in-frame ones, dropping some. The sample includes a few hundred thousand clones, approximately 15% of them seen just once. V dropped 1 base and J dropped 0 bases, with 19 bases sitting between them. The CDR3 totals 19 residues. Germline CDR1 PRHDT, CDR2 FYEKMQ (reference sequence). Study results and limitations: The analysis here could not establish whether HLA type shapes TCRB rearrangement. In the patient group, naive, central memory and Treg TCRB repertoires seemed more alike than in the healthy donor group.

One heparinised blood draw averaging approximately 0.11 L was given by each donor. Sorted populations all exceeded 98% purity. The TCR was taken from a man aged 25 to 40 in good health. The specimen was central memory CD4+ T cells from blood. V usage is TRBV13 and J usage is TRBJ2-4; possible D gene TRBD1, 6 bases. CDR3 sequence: CASSLDIRGDLLAKNIQYF. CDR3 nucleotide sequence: TGTGCCAGCAGCTTAGACATCAGGGGAGACTTGCTAGCCAAAAACATTCAGTACTTC.